This T cell receptor beta chain was retrieved from a study of blood T cell repertoires in COVID-19. This clone was recorded only once. The V gene's germline CDR1 is MNHNY and CDR2 SVGAGI (reference sequence). Trimming pared 6 bases from V and 0 bases from J, leaving 8 bases between. The CDR3 runs to 13 residues. Sequencing used immunoSEQ multiplex PCR; TCRdb keeps in-frame clones, though not all of them. Among about 300,000 clones listed, approximately 84% were seen once. The rearrangement links TRBV6-6 to TRBJ1-1; D gene unclear. The sequencing sample was made of PBMCs or T cells enriched from blood (not recorded which). This TCR was sampled from a woman between 18 and 29 years old who had recovered from COVID-19. The CDR3: CASSLNLNTEAFF. The CDR3 nucleotides read TGTGCCAGCAGCCTCAACTTGAACACTGAAGCTTTCTTT.